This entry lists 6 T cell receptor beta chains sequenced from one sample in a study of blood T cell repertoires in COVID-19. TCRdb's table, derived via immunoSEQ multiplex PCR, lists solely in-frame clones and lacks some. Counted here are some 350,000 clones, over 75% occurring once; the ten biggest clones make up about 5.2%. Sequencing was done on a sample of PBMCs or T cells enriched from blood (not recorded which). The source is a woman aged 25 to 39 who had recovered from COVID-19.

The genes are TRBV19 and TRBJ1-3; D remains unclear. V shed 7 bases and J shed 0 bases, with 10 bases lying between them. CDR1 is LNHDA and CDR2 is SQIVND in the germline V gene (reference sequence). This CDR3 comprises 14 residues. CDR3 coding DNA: TGTGCCAGTACTCCCGGGAGCTCTGGAAACACCATATATTTT. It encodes CASTPGSSGNTIYF.

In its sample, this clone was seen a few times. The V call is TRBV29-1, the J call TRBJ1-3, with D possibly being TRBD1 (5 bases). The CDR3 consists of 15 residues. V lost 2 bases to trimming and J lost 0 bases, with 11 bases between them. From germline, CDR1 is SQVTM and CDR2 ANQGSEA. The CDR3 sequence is CSVEHWGSSGNTIYF. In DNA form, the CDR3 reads TGCAGCGTTGAACATTGGGGCAGCTCTGGAAACACCATATATTTT.

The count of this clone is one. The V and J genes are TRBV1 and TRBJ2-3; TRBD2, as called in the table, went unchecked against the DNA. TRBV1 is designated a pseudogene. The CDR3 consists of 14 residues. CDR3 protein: CTSSRTSSTDTQYF. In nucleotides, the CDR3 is TGCACCAGCAGCAGGACTAGCAGCACAGATACGCAGTATTTT.

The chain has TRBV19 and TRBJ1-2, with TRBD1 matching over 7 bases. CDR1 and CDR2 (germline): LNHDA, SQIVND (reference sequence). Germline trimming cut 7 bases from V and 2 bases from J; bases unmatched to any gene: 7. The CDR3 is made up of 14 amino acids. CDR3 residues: CASNLPGGNYGYTF. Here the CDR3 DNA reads TGTGCCAGTAACCTACCAGGGGGGAACTATGGCTACACCTTC.

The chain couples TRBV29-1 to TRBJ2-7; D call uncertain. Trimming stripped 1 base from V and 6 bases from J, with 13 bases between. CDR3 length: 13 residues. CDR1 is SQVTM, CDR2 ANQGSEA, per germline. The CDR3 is CSVEVQQNPEQYF. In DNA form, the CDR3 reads TGCAGCGTTGAAGTTCAACAGAACCCCGAGCAGTACTTC.

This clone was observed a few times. CDR3 DNA sequence: TGTGCCAGTAGTATTGGGGACAGGGGCGCTTCACCCCTCCACTTT. Translating gives CASSIGDRGASPLHF. This chain links TRBV19 with TRBJ1-6; 10 positions match TRBD1. V was pared by 3 bases and J by 9 bases, with 5 bases of the junction left unmatched. This CDR3 contains 15 residues. Germline V gene sequence: CDR1 LNHDA, CDR2 SQIVND (reference sequence).